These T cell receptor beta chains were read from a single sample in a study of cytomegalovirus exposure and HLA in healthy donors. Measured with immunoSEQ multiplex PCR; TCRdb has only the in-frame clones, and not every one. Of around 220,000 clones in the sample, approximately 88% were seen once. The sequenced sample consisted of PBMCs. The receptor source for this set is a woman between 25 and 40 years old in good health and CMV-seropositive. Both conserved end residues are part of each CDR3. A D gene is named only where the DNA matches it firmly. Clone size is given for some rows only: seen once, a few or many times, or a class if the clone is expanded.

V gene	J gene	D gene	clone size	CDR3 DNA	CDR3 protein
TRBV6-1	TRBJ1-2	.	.	TGTGCCAGCAGTGAAAATCAGGAGAACTATGGCTACACCTTC	CASSENQENYGYTF
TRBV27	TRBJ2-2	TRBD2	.	TGTGCCAGTGGGACTAGCGGTAGAACCGGGGAGCTGTTTTTT	CASGTSGRTGELFF
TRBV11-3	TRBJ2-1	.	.	TGTGCCAGCAGCCTTAGAGGACATCTCAGTTCCTACAATGAGCAGTTCTTC	CASSLRGHLSSYNEQFF
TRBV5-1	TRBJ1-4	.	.	TGCGCCAGCAGCTTCTCCGGGACGCAAGTCACTAATGAAAAACTGTTTTTT	CASSFSGTQVTNEKLFF
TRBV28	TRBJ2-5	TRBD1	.	TGTGCCAGCAGTAACAGGGGACAAGAGACCCAGTACTTC	CASSNRGQETQYF
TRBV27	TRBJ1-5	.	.	TGTGCCAGCAGTCGGAGGCTCGATCAGCCCCAGCATTTT	CASSRRLDQPQHF
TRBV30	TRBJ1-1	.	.	TGTGCCTGGAGTGTAGAGGGTCGGGGGAACACTGAAGCTTTCTTT	CAWSVEGRGNTEAFF
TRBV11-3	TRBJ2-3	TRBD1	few	TGTGCCAGCAGCTTAGAGGGACAGAGCACAGATACGCAGTATTTT	CASSLEGQSTDTQYF
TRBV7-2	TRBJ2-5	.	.	TGTGCCAGCAGCTTCATCCGGTCAACCGAGACCCAGTACTTC	CASSFIRSTETQYF
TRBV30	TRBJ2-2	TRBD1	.	TGTGCCTGGAGTGTACGAAGAGGGGGCTACACCGGGGAGCTGTTTTTT	CAWSVRRGGYTGELFF
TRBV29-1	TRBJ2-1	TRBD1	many	TGCAGCGCCCCGCGGGACAGGGCTTCCTACAATGAGCAGTTCTTC	CSAPRDRASYNEQFF
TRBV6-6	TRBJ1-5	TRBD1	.	TGTGCCAGCAGTGCACAGGGGGGCAATCAGCCCCAGCATTTT	CASSAQGGNQPQHF
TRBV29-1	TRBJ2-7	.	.	TGCAGCGTTGTGGCGGGGACCTACGAGCAGTACTTC	CSVVAGTYEQYF
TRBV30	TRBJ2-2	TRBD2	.	TGTGCCTGGACCTTAGCGGGACGAGTCGGGGAGCTGTTTTTT	CAWTLAGRVGELFF
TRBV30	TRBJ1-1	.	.	TGTGCCTGGAGCTACTTTGGGCCTCGGGTCACTGAAGCTTTCTTT	CAWSYFGPRVTEAFF
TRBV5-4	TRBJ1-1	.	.	TGTGCCAGCAGCTTGGAGCAGAACACTGAAGCTTTCTTT	CASSLEQNTEAFF
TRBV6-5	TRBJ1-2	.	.	TGTGCCAGCAGCCCACACAGGGACTATGGCTACACCTTC	CASSPHRDYGYTF
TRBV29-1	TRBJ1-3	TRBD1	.	TGCAGCGTTGTCACGTCGGGCCAGGGGGCTGGAAACACCATATATTTT	CSVVTSGQGAGNTIYF
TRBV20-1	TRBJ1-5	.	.	TGCAGTGCTAGATCCAATCAGCCCCAGCATTTT	CSARSNQPQHF
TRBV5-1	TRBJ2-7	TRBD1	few	TGCGCCAGCAGCTTAACGGGACAGGGAACCCACGAGCAGTACTTC	CASSLTGQGTHEQYF
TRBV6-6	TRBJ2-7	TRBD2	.	TGTGCCAGCAGTATGACTAGCGCAGCCTACGAGCAGTACTTC	CASSMTSAAYEQYF
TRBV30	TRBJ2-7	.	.	TGTGCCTGGAGTGTCCGTACGCCGTTTGACGAGCAGTACTTC	CAWSVRTPFDEQYF
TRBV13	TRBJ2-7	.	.	TGTGCCAGCAGCTTAGTGGGGAGTTTGTCCTACGAGCAGTACTTC	CASSLVGSLSYEQYF
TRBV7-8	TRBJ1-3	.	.	TGTGCCAGCAGCTTTGACCGCGGCTCTGGAAACACCATATATTTT	CASSFDRGSGNTIYF
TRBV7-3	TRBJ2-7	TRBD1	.	TGTGCCAGCAGCTTAAACCCCCCAGGACAGGGGGCCTACGAGCAGTACTTC	CASSLNPPGQGAYEQYF
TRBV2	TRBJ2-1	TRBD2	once	TGTGCCAGCAGTGGGCTAGCGGGATACAATGAGCAGTTCTTC	CASSGLAGYNEQFF
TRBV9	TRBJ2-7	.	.	TGTGCCAGCAGCGAACAGGGTCAAACCGAGCAGTACTTC	CASSEQGQTEQYF
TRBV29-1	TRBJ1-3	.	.	TGCAGCGTTGAAGGCAGGGGACGGGGGGCCTCTGGAAACACCATATATTTT	CSVEGRGRGASGNTIYF
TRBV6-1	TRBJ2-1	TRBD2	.	TGTGCCAGCAGTGAAGCGCGACTAGCGGGAATGGGGTTCTTC	CASSEARLAGMGFF
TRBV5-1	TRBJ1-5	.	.	TGCGCCAGCAGCTGGCGGGCGGAGGAGGTTAGTCAGCCCCAGCATTTT	CASSWRAEEVSQPQHF
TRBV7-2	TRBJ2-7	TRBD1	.	TGTGCCAGCAGCTTAGTTGTTGGGACAGGGCTACCCTACGAGCAGTACTTC	CASSLVVGTGLPYEQYF
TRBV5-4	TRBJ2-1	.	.	TGTGCCAGCAGCTTGTCGACTGACGTAAGCTCCTACAATGAGCAGTTCTTC	CASSLSTDVSSYNEQFF
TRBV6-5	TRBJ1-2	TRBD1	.	TGTGCCAGCAGTACAGGGGGTCGTAACTATGGCTACACCTTC	CASSTGGRNYGYTF
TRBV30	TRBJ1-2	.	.	TGTGCCTGGAGTGGGGGGGATTCCCGACAGAATAACTATGGCTACACCTTC	CAWSGGDSRQNNYGYTF
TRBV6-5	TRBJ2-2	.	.	TGTGCCAGCAGTCCTGGGTGGACCGGGGAGCTGTTTTTT	CASSPGWTGELFF
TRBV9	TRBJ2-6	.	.	TGTGCCAGCAGCGTAGTGCCGAAGGGCGGTGGGGCCAACGTCCTGACTTTC	CASSVVPKGGGANVLTF
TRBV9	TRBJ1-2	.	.	TGTGCCAGCAGCTGGCAGGGTCTAGGGAATGGCTACACCTTC	CASSWQGLGNGYTF
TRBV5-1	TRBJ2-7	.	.	TGCGCCAGCAGCCCAGAGACAGGCACCTACGAGCAGTACTTC	CASSPETGTYEQYF
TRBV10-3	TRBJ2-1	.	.	TGTGCCATCAGTGACCAGCCTTCGGGACTCTTGTCCTACAATGAGCAGTTCTTC	CAISDQPSGLLSYNEQFF
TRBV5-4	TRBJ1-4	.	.	TGTGCCAGCAGCTTGGCCTCTTCCAGGGGAGTGGAAAAACTGTTTTTT	CASSLASSRGVEKLFF
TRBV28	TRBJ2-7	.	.	TGTGCCAGCAGTTCAACCTACGAGCAGTACTTC	CASSSTYEQYF
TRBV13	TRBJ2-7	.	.	TGTGCCAGCAGCTTAGGGACTGCCTCCTACGAGCAGTACTTC	CASSLGTASYEQYF
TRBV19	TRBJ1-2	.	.	TGTGCCAGTAGCACCTCCGGACGGAACTATGGCTACACCTTC	CASSTSGRNYGYTF
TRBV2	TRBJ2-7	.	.	TGTGCCAGCAGCGCAGGATCCCTCTCCTACGAGCAGTACTTC	CASSAGSLSYEQYF
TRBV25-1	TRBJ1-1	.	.	TGTGCCAGCAGGAGCCACGGTGGGGGGAACACTGAAGCTTTCTTT	CASRSHGGGNTEAFF
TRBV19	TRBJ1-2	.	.	TGTGCCAGTACCGAGGGACGGTATGGCTACACCTTC	CASTEGRYGYTF
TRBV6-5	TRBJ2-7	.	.	TGTGCCAGCAGTAAGGACATCCTGACCTACGAGCAGTACTTC	CASSKDILTYEQYF
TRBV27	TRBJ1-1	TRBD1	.	TGTGCCAGTAGGACCGGGACAGGGATCTCTGAAGCTTTCTTT	CASRTGTGISEAFF
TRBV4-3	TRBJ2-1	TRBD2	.	TGCGCCAGCAGCCAAGAAGCCCTAGCGGGATTAGGGAATGAGCAGTTCTTC	CASSQEALAGLGNEQFF
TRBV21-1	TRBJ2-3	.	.	TGTGCCAGCAGCAAACAGGGGCGGGACGTACGGCGCACAGATACGCAGTATTTT	CASSKQGRDVRRTDTQYF